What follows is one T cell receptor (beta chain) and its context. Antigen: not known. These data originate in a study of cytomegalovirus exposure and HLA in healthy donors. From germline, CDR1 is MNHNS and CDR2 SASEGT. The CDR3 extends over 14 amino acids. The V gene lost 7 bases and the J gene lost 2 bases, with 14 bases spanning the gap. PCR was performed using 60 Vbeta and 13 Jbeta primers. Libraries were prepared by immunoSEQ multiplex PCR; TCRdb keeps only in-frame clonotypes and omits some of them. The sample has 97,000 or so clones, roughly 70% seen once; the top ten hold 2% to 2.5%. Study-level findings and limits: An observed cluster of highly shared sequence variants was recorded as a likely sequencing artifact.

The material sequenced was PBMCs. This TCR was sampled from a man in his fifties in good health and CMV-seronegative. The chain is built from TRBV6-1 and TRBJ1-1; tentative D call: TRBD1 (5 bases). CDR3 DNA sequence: TGTGCCAGCAAAGGAGGGACGCTAAACACTGAAGCTTTCTTT. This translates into CASKGGTLNTEAFF.